The clone carrying this TCR beta chain has a handful of counts. CDR1 is KGHSH, CDR2 LQKENI, per germline. The CDR3 loop spans 15 amino acids. The V end was cut by 3 bases, the J end by 6 bases, with 15 bases between. This sample was included in a study of blood T cell repertoires in COVID-19. As for the study in general: The samples span acute and convalescent COVID-19 from the United States, Italy and Spain.

Produced via immunoSEQ multiplex PCR; TCRdb's table is partial and in-frame only. The sample gives under 300,000 clones, around 90% of which show up once; 1.7% is in the top ten. Cohorts were based on clinical histories the participants reported. The receptor's source is a woman aged 40 to 50 who had recovered from COVID-19. The sequencing input was PBMCs or T cells enriched from blood (not recorded which). This sequence joins TRBV18 and TRBJ1-5; no firm D call. CDR3 in amino acids: CASSPGGNGAQPQHF. CDR3 sequence (DNA): TGTGCCAGCTCACCCGGAGGGAATGGTGCTCAGCCCCAGCATTTT. Combining the CDR3 with reference TRBV18 and TRBJ1-5 gives the whole variable domain NAGVMQNPRHLVRRRGQEARLRCSPMKGHSHVYWYRQLPEEGLKFMVYLQKENIIDESGMPKERFSAEFPKEGPSILRIQQVVRGDSAAYFCASSPGGNGAQPQHFGDGTRLSIL.